One sample yielded the 20 T cell receptor beta chains listed below, sequenced in a study of persistence of HIV-infected CD4 T cells. These TCRs' antigens remain unknown. Sequencing used immunoSEQ version 4 in survey mode. Sequenced by immunoSEQ multiplex PCR; TCRdb stores in-frame clones only, minus some. The table shows 30,000 or so clones, with roughly four fifths occurring only once. Stimulation used 10 ug/mL lysate from CMV-infected fibroblasts. CD40L-negative CD69-negative CD45RO-high memory CD4+ T cells were sorted as populations depleted of antigen-responding cells. This specimen was CD4+ T cells sorted from PBMCs after approximately 19-hour stimulation, taken from a patient who received antiretroviral therapy. The receptors were gathered from an adult man with HIV who was CMV-seropositive.

The gene calls are TRBV7-9 and TRBJ1-6; 10 bases agree with TRBD1. The germline V gene encodes CDR1 SEHNR and CDR2 FQNEAQ (reference sequence). The V segment lost 5 bases and the J segment 14 bases; nucleotides outside the gene matches: 6. The CDR3 length is 13 residues. CDR3 amino acids: CASSPGTGDTLHF. The CDR3 DNA reads TGTGCCAGCAGCCCCGGGACAGGGGACACCCTCCACTTT.

This clone was seen only once. The rearrangement joins TRBV6-4 to TRBJ2-6; 9 nucleotides align to TRBD1. The junction had 6 bases not matched to a gene; V was cut back by 2 bases and J by 1 base. The CDR3 is 18 residues long. From germline, CDR1 is MRHNA and CDR2 SNTAGT. The CDR3, as DNA: TGTGCCAGCAGTGACGTGGGACAGGGTTTTTCTGGGGCCAACGTCCTGACTTTC. It codes for CASSDVGQGFSGANVLTF.

This chain connects TRBV6-5 to TRBJ2-4; D possibly uses TRBD1 or TRBD2 (5 bases each). V was cut by 6 bases and J by 2 bases, with 11 bases left in between. The CDR3 extends over 14 amino acids. CDR1 and CDR2 (germline): MNHEY, SVGAGI. The CDR3 loop reads CASSPRESKNIQYF. CDR3 coding DNA: TGTGCCAGCAGCCCCAGGGAGTCCAAAAACATTCAGTACTTC.

The chain combines TRBV6-5 with TRBJ2-1; perhaps TRBD2 as D (7 bases). The CDR3 consists of 15 residues. CDR1 and CDR2 (germline): MNHEY, SVGAGI. V shed 5 bases and J shed 3 bases, with 14 bases lying between them. The CDR3 reads CASSHGGGDYNEQFF. For the CDR3, the DNA is TGTGCCAGCAGTCATGGGGGGGGCGACTACAATGAGCAGTTCTTC.

V and J are TRBV7-2 and TRBJ1-4; D ambiguous. There are 15 residues in the CDR3. V shed 6 bases and J shed 5 bases, with 16 bases lying between them. Germline CDR1 reads SGHTA; CDR2 reads FQGNSA. The CDR3 region is CASSFNGPVNEKLFF. DNA for the CDR3: TGTGCCAGCAGTTTTAATGGGCCAGTAAATGAAAAACTGTTTTTT.

The gene calls are TRBV5-1 and TRBJ2-3; D possibly corresponds to TRBD2 (6 bases). V shed 0 bases and J shed 0 bases, with 8 bases lying between them. The CDR3 has 15 amino acids. Germline V gene lookup returns CDR1 SGHRS and CDR2 YFSETQ. The CDR3 reads CASSLAGVSTDTQYF. In DNA, the CDR3 is TGCGCCAGCAGCTTGGCGGGGGTGAGCACAGATACGCAGTATTTT.

The chain is built from TRBV2 and TRBJ2-3; TRBD2 might be the D (6 bases). This CDR3 spans 15 amino acids. V lost 4 bases to trimming and J lost 5 bases, with 16 bases between them. From germline, CDR1 is SNHLY and CDR2 FYNNEI. The chain's CDR3 is CASSGGLANIDTQYF. The CDR3 DNA reads as TGTGCCAGCAGTGGAGGGCTAGCGAACATAGATACGCAGTATTTT.

The chain recombines TRBV5-1 with TRBJ2-3; D ambiguous. Trimming took 4 bases from V and 3 from J, leaving 6 bases between them. This CDR3 has 12 amino acids. Germline lookup yields CDR1 SGHRS and CDR2 YFSETQ. CDR3 nucleotides: TGCGCCAGCAGCCTCACAACAGATACGCAGTATTTT. Residues: CASSLTTDTQYF.

The chain joins TRBV4-2 to TRBJ2-3, with D possibly TRBD2 on 6 matching bases. V lost 0 bases to trimming and J lost 6 bases, with 13 bases between them. This CDR3 contains 15 residues. Germline V CDR1 and CDR2: LGHNA, YNFKEQ. The CDR3 is CASSQDKLGRDTQYF. In DNA, the CDR3 is TGTGCCAGCAGCCAAGATAAGTTAGGGAGGGATACGCAGTATTTT.

The CDR3 nucleotides are TGCGCCAGCAGCCCCGGACAGGGCCACGGAAAACTGTTTTTT. This gives the protein CASSPGQGHGKLFF. The chain is built from TRBV5-1 and TRBJ1-4; 8 bases align to TRBD1. CDR1 is SGHRS, CDR2 YFSETQ, per germline. J was trimmed by 10 bases and V by 4 bases; bases with no gene match: 9. The CDR3 runs 14 residues.

The chain employs TRBV4-1 and TRBJ2-2, with 7 bases matching TRBD2. The CDR3 sequence is 15 residues long. Looked up from germline, CDR1 is MGHRA and CDR2 is YSYEKL. Trimming cost V 1 base and J 5 bases; bases outside gene matches: 4. CDR3 coding DNA: TGCGCCAGCAGCCAAGGACTAGCCGAGACCGGGGAGCTGTTTTTT. Translation: CASSQGLAETGELFF.

This chain links TRBV7-2 with TRBJ1-2; 8 bases align to TRBD1. CDR1 and CDR2 (germline): SGHTA, FQGNSA. The CDR3 extends over 14 amino acids. The V segment lost 3 bases and the J segment 9 bases; nucleotides outside the gene matches: 9. The CDR3 loop reads CASSFDGTGGRYTF. The DNA of the CDR3 is TGTGCCAGCAGCTTCGATGGGACAGGTGGTCGCTACACCTTC. Drawing the rest from reference TRBV7-2 and TRBJ1-2, the complete variable domain is GAGVSQSPSNKVTEKGKDVELRCDPISGHTALYWYRQSLGQGLEFLIYFQGNSAPDKSGLPSDRFSAERTGGSVSTLTIQRTQQEDSAVYLCASSFDGTGGRYTFGSGTRLTVV.

The chain recombines TRBV15 with TRBJ2-3, with 10 bases identical to TRBD1. This CDR3 is built from 17 residues. The J segment lost 2 bases and the V segment lost 2 bases, leaving 7 bases of the junction unmatched. CDR1 and CDR2 from the germline V gene are LNHNV and YYDKDF (reference sequence). CDR3 region: CATSRIPGQGPTDTQYF. Here the CDR3 DNA reads TGTGCCACCAGCAGAATTCCGGGACAGGGGCCCACAGATACGCAGTATTTT. The variable domain in full, completed from reference TRBV15 and TRBJ2-3, reads DAMVIQNPRYQVTQFGKPVTLSCSQTLNHNVMYWYQQKSSQAPKLLFHYYDKDFNNEADTPDNFQSRRPNTSFCFLDIRSPGLGDTAMYLCATSRIPGQGPTDTQYFGPGTRLTVL.

The genes are TRBV6-5 and TRBJ2-4; the D is unclear. The germline V gene encodes CDR1 MNHEY and CDR2 SVGAGI. V was shortened by 2 bases and J by 0 bases, with 11 bases between the two germline ends. CDR3 length: 16 amino acids. The CDR3 DNA sequence: TGTGCCAGCAGTTACCTCCGGCTGGAAGCCAAAAACATTCAGTACTTC. Its translation is CASSYLRLEAKNIQYF.

The chain joins TRBV10-3 to TRBJ2-4; 7 nucleotides line up with TRBD1. This CDR3 comprises 16 residues. CDR1 and CDR2 (germline): ENHRY, SYGVKD. V trimming: 3 bases; J trimming: 9 bases; junction bases outside the gene matches: 14. The CDR3 DNA sequence: TGTGCCATCAGTGACCCGGGCCTCACCCACAGGGGCATTCAGTACTTC. Its translation is CAISDPGLTHRGIQYF.

This clone is medium-sized by share. The genes are TRBV6-4 and TRBJ2-2; weak D call: TRBD1 (6 bases). The CDR3 is made up of 14 amino acids. Trimming pared 8 bases from V and 5 bases from J, leaving 15 bases between. Germline CDR1 and CDR2: MRHNA and SNTAGT. In nucleotides, the CDR3 is TGTGCCAGCTCCAGGGGCCTCCTTACCGGGGAGCTGTTTTTT. Protein product: CASSRGLLTGELFF.

V is TRBV5-1 and J is TRBJ2-2, with D tentatively TRBD2 (6 bases). V lost 0 bases and J lost 4, with 10 bases in between. Germline-derived CDR1 and CDR2 are SGHRS and YFSETQ. The CDR3 is 15 amino acids. This chain's CDR3 is CASSLVLGGTGELFF. The CDR3, as DNA: TGCGCCAGCAGCTTGGTTTTGGGGGGCACCGGGGAGCTGTTTTTT.

The rearrangement links TRBV7-6 to TRBJ2-7; D uncertain. Looked up from germline, CDR1 is SGHVS and CDR2 is FNYEAQ. There are 13 residues in the CDR3. The V gene lost 2 bases and the J gene lost 3 bases, with 8 bases spanning the gap. The CDR3: CASSLTDNYEQYF. The CDR3 DNA reads as TGTGCCAGCAGCTTAACTGATAACTACGAGCAGTACTTC.

The chain combines TRBV19 with TRBJ2-1; D unresolved. This CDR3 contains 14 residues. V was clipped by 6 bases and J by 1 base, with 10 bases between them. The germline V gene has CDR1 LNHDA and CDR2 SQIVND (reference sequence). CDR3 bases: TGTGCCAGTAGCCCGCTAGAGTCCTACAATGAGCAGTTCTTC. Translation gives CASSPLESYNEQFF.

This clone was seen once. The genes are TRBV14 and TRBJ1-2; D ambiguous. V was clipped by 0 bases and J by 1 base, with 6 bases between them. The germline CDR1 and CDR2 sequences are SGHDN and FVKESK. The CDR3 runs to 14 residues. The CDR3 spells CASSQDARNYGYTF. CDR3 DNA: TGTGCCAGCAGCCAAGATGCCCGTAACTATGGCTACACCTTC. The whole variable domain, filled in from reference TRBV14 and TRBJ1-2, reads EAGVTQFPSHSVIEKGQTVTLRCDPISGHDNLYWYRRVMGKEIKFLLHFVKESKQDESGMPNNRFLAERTGGTYSTLKVQPAELEDSGVYFCASSQDARNYGYTFGSGTRLTVV.